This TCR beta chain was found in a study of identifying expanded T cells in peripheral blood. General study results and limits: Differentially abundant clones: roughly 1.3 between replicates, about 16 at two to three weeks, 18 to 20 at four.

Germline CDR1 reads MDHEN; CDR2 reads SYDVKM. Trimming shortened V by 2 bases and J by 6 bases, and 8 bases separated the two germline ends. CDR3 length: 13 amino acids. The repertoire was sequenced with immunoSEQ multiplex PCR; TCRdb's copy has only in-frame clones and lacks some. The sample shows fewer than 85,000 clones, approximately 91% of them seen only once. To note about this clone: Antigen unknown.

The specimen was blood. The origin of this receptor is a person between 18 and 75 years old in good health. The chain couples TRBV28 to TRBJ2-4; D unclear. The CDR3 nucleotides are TGTGCCAGCAGTTTACCCAGTCTAAACATTCAGTACTTC. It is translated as CASSLPSLNIQYF.